The 8 T cell receptor beta chains given below trace back to one sample, sequenced in a study of blood T cells in healthy people across ages. The use of a sample-barcoded 5' primer and a J-beta primer mix characterized a second PCR of roughly 6 to 11 cycles. TCRdb used MiXCR to reprocess the 5' RACE reads, holding one entry per CDR3 protein. The sample has approximately 2,000,000 distinct CDR3 sequences; roughly 43% are singletons. The sequenced material came from blood. These receptors came from a human donor in good health.

V is TRBV9 and J is TRBJ2-5, with 7 nucleotides matching TRBD1. The DNA end lines up better with TRBJ2-7; the J call may be wrong. This CDR3 contains 16 residues. Germline CDR1 SGDLS, CDR2 YYNGEE. In DNA, the CDR3 is TGTGCCAGCGGCCCCCCCGCGGCAGGGGGTCCTTACGAGCAGTACTTC. Its translation: CASGPPAAGGPYEQYF.

The V and J genes are TRBV20-1 and TRBJ1-1; tentative D call: TRBD1 (6 bases). V lost 3 bases to trimming and J lost 1 base, with 12 bases between them. The CDR3 length is 14 residues. CDR1 and CDR2 (germline): DFQATT, SNEGSKA (reference sequence). CDR3 region: CSARGAGSNTEAFF. For the CDR3, the DNA is TGCAGTGCTAGGGGGGCAGGGTCGAACACTGAAGCTTTCTTT.

This sequence joins TRBV7-9 and TRBJ1-2; 9 nucleotides agree with TRBD1. J was trimmed by 4 bases and V by 3 bases; bases with no gene match: 9. The CDR3 consists of 16 residues. CDR1 and CDR2 (germline): SEHNR, FQNEAQ (reference sequence). This CDR3 reads CASSFSNRGQGYGYTF. The CDR3 DNA follows: TGTGCCAGCAGCTTTTCCAACAGGGGGCAGGGCTATGGCTACACCTTC. Combining the CDR3 with reference TRBV7-9 and TRBJ1-2 gives the whole variable domain DTGVSQNPRHKITKRGQNVTFRCDPISEHNRLYWYRQTLGQGPEFLTYFQNEAQLEKSRLLSDRFSAERPKGSFSTLEIQRTEQGDSAMYLCASSFSNRGQGYGYTFGSGTRLTVV.

This clonotype was detected only a few times. The chain uses TRBV5-1 and TRBJ2-3; D is possibly TRBD2 (6 bases). The CDR3 spans 17 residues. Trimming removed 1 base from V and 4 bases from J, with 19 bases in between. The germline V gene has CDR1 SGHRS and CDR2 YFSETQ. CDR3 residues: CASSLLKRASLPDTQYF. CDR3 bases: TGCGCCAGCAGCTTGTTAAAGCGGGCCTCCTTACCAGATACGCAGTATTTT.

This clonotype was recorded a few times. The chain combines TRBV25-1 with TRBJ2-5; possible D gene TRBD2, 6 bases. The J call may be incorrect, as the DNA end agrees better with TRBJ2-7. The CDR3 spans 13 residues. The germline gives CDR1 MGHDK, CDR2 SYGVNS. CDR3 residues: CASSEYGTVEQYF. DNA of the CDR3: TGTGCCAGCAGTGAATACGGGACTGTCGAGCAGTACTTC.

This chain connects TRBV9 to TRBJ1-2; no firm D call. The CDR3 has 15 amino acids. With 4 bases removed from V and 4 bases from J, the gap between germline ends came to 17 bases. The V gene's germline CDR1 is SGDLS and CDR2 YYNGEE. DNA for the CDR3: TGTGCCAGCAGCCTATCTTCCGGGAACAGCTATGGCTACACCTTC. Translation: CASSLSSGNSYGYTF.

With regard to this clonotype: One junction end does not reproduce the germline sequence, and a read error may be involved. V is TRBV29-1 and J is TRBJ2-1; possibly TRBD2 for D (5 bases). CDR3 length: 14 amino acids. Looked up from germline, CDR1 is SQVTM and CDR2 is ANQGSEA. The CDR3 here is CSVPPGSGYNEQFF. DNA for the CDR3: TGTAGCGTCCCACCGGGGAGCGGCTACAATGAGCAGTTCTTC.

This clonotype has just a few counts. This chain uses TRBV6-2 or TRBV6-3 with TRBJ2-7, with a tentative D call TRBD1 (6 bases). The CDR3 is 13 amino acids. Germline V lookup: CDR1 MNHEY, CDR2 SVGEGT. The V end was cut by 7 bases, the J end by 0 bases, with 10 bases between. The CDR3 here is CASMQGSSYEQYF. The CDR3 DNA sequence: TGTGCCAGCATGCAGGGGAGCTCCTACGAGCAGTACTTC.